This T cell receptor beta chain emerged from a study of cytomegalovirus exposure and HLA in healthy donors. Background on the study: From some 180 million T cells, an earlier analysis saw around 120 million unique TCR beta sequences. Whole-study findings and limits: Being productive about 90% or about 30% of the time was typical of most TCR beta V segments in an earlier analysis.

This clone occurred many times. The antigen remains undetermined. CDR1 and CDR2 (germline): LNHDA, SQIVND (reference sequence). J was trimmed by 1 base and V by 4 bases; bases with no gene match: 7. The CDR3 has 16 residues. The PCR employed 60 Vbeta primers together with 13 Jbeta primers. Libraries were prepared by immunoSEQ multiplex PCR; TCRdb keeps only in-frame clonotypes and omits some of them. The sample has 200,000 to 250,000 clones, more than 60% seen once; the top ten hold approximately 1.9%. The material sequenced was PBMCs. J is TRBJ2-1 and V is TRBV19, with 7 bases aligning to TRBD2. The TCR sequence derives from a woman aged 30 to 39 in good health and CMV-seronegative. CDR3 nucleotides: TGTGCCAGTAGTAAGTTCGGCGGGGGATCCTACAATGAGCAGTTCTTC. Translation: CASSKFGGGSYNEQFF.